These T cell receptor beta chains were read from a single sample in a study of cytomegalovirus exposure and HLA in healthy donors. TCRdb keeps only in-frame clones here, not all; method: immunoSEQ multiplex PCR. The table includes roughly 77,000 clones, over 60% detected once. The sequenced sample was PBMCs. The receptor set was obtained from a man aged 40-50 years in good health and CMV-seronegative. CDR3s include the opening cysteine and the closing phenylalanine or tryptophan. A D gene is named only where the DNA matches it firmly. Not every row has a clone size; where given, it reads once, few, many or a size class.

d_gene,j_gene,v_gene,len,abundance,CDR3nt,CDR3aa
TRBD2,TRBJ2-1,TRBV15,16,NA,TGTGCCACCAGCAGAGGGGATAGCGGGGGTTACAATGAGCAGTTCTTC,CATSRGDSGGYNEQFF
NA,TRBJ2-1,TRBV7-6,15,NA,TGTGCCAGCAGCTTAGAGCTAGGGGCTATATATGAGCAGTTCTTC,CASSLELGAIYEQFF
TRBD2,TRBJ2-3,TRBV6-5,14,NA,TGTGCCAGCAGTGGGACTAGCAGGGCAGATACGCAGTATTTT,CASSGTSRADTQYF
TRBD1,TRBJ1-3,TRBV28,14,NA,TGTGCCAGCAGATCAGGGGGCGGAGGAAACACCATATATTTT,CASRSGGGGNTIYF
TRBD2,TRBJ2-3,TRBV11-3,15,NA,TGTGCCAGCAGCTTAGACCCGGGGGGAACAGATACGCAGTATTTT,CASSLDPGGTDTQYF
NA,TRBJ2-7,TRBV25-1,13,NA,TGTGCCAGCAGAAACGACGGACACTACGAGCAGTACTTC,CASRNDGHYEQYF
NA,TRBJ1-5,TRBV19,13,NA,TGTGCCAGTAGTGCAGGCTTCGCTCAGCCCCAGCATTTT,CASSAGFAQPQHF
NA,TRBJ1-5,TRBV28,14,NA,TGTGCCAGCAGTTTTGTCCTCGGCAATCAGCCCCAGCATTTT,CASSFVLGNQPQHF
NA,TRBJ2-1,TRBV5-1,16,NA,TGCGCCAGCAGCTTGGGGAGCGGCAGGATTAACAATGAGCAGTTCTTC,CASSLGSGRINNEQFF
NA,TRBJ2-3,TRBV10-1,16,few,TGCGCCAGCAGTGACCGGATCCGGGATGCCTTGGATACGCAGTATTTT,CASSDRIRDALDTQYF
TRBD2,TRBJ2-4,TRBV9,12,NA,TGCGCCGGCAGCGTAGCGGGGGGAGTTCAGTACTTC,CAGSVAGGVQYF
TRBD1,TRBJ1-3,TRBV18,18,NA,TGTGCCAGCTCACCACAAAATCCGGGACAGGGCTCTGGAAACACCATATATTTT,CASSPQNPGQGSGNTIYF
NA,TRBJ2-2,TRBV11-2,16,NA,TGTGCCAGCAGCCCCCCCAGGGCGGGAAACACCGGGGAGCTGTTTTTT,CASSPPRAGNTGELFF
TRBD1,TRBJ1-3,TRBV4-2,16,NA,TGTGCCAGCAGCCAAATAGTCCAGGGGGGTGGAAACACCATATATTTT,CASSQIVQGGGNTIYF
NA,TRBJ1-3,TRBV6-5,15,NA,TGTGCCAGCAGTTACTCGTGGGCCGATCTAAACACCATATATTTT,CASSYSWADLNTIYF
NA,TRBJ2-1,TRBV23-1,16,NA,TGCGCCAGCAGTCAATTGAAGAGGAGCTCCTACAATGAGCAGTTCTTC,CASSQLKRSSYNEQFF
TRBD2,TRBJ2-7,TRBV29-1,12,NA,TGCAGTATCGGGAGGGGGGACTACGAGCAGTACTTC,CSIGRGDYEQYF
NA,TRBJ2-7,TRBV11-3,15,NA,TGTGCCAGCAGCTTAGACCCGAGTAGCTCCTACGAGCAGTACTTC,CASSLDPSSSYEQYF
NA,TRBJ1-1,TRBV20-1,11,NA,TGCAGTGCTAGTGGCTTGGCTGAAGCTTTCTTT,CSASGLAEAFF
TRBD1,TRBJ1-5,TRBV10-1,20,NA,TGCGCCAGCTACTACAGGACTGGACAGGGAAGAGGGTATAGCAATCAGCCCCAGCATTTT,CASYYRTGQGRGYSNQPQHF
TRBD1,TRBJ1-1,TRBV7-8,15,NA,TGTGCCAGCAGCTCACGTCGCATAGGGACAGATGAAGCTTTCTTT,CASSSRRIGTDEAFF
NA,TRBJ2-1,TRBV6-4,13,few,TGTGCCAGCAGCGCGGGCCCAACGAATGAGCAGTTCTTC,CASSAGPTNEQFF
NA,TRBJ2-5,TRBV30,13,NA,TGTGCCTGGAATGTACGGGAGTCGGAGACCCAGTACTTC,CAWNVRESETQYF
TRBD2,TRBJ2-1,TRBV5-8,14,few,TGTGCCAGCAAGGTTCGCGGGAGAGACAATGAGCAGTTCTTC,CASKVRGRDNEQFF
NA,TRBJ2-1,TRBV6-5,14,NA,TGTGCCAGCAGTCCGGGGGGCCCGGGGAATGAGCAGTTCTTC,CASSPGGPGNEQFF
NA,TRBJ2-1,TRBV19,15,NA,TGTGCCAGTAGTATTGGGGAGGGGGCCTACAATGAGCAGTTCTTC,CASSIGEGAYNEQFF
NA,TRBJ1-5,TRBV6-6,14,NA,TGTGCCAGCAGTTACTCGGCCGCAACTCAGCCCCAGCATTTT,CASSYSAATQPQHF
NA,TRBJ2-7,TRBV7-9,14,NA,TGTGCCAGCAGCTTAGCGGTGGGAGGTTACGAGCAGTACTTC,CASSLAVGGYEQYF
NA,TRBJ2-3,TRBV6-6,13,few,TGTGCCGGGGGGGCGGGAGTTACAGATACGCAGTATTTT,CAGGAGVTDTQYF
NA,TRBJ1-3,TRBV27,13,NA,TGTGCCAGCAGTCCGACAGCTGGAAACACCATATATTTT,CASSPTAGNTIYF
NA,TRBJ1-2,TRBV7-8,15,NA,TGTGCCAGCAGCTTAGGTGGGGGGGCTAACTATGGCTACACCTTC,CASSLGGGANYGYTF
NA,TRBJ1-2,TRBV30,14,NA,TGTGCCTGGAGTCCAACGGTGGGGGGGCTTGGCTACACCTTC,CAWSPTVGGLGYTF
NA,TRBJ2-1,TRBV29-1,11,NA,TGCAGCGCAGCGTTTTCCAATGAGCAGTTCTTC,CSAAFSNEQFF
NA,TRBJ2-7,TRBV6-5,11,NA,TGTGCCAGCAGTTATGGTAGCATGCAGTACTTC,CASSYGSMQYF